The present entry profiles one T cell receptor beta chain with its context. TCRdb reanalysed the 5' RACE reads using MiXCR and keeps one entry per CDR3 protein. The sample lists approximately 610,000 distinct CDR3 sequences; 17% were seen once. Looked up from germline, CDR1 is MNHEY and CDR2 is SVGAGI. The CDR3 contains 14 residues. The V end was cut by 2 bases, the J end by 1 base, with 8 bases between. The record originates from a study of T cells after yellow fever vaccination. Sequenced here: PBMCs, sampled less than 6 days after the first yellow fever vaccination. The clonotype comes from a man between 18 and 29 years old who received the YFV17D yellow fever vaccine. The chain joins TRBV6-5 to TRBJ1-1; possibly TRBD1 for D (5 bases). DNA for the CDR3: TGTGCCAGCAGTTACGATGACAGGAACACTGAAGCTTTCTTT. This codes for CASSYDDRNTEAFF.